Below, 24 T cell receptor beta chains from the same sample are listed, as sequenced in a study of OX40 agonist ivuxolimab in advanced cancers. Sequenced by immunoSEQ multiplex PCR; TCRdb stores in-frame clones only, minus some. The sample contains about 22,000 clones, roughly 84% of which appear only once. Sequences were derived from CD4+ or CD8+ T cells sorted from blood, sampled in a trial of the OX40 agonist ivuxolimab. Receptor source: an adult with an advanced solid tumor such as melanoma, head and neck, liver or kidney cancer.

V usage is TRBV7-6 and J usage is TRBJ2-7, with 9 bases that match TRBD2. Germline V lookup: CDR1 SGHVS, CDR2 FNYEAQ. The CDR3 runs 15 residues. Trimming cost V 4 bases and J 0 bases; bases outside gene matches: 4. CDR3 coding DNA: TGTGCCAGCAGCTCCGGACTAGCGAGCTCCTACGAGCAGTACTTC. It yields the protein CASSSGLASSYEQYF.

This rearrangement joins TRBV5-6 to TRBJ2-3; 10 bases match TRBD2. V lost 0 bases and J lost 4; bases outside the gene matches: 2. This CDR3 has 15 amino acids. CDR1 and CDR2 from the germline V gene are SGHDT and YYEEEE. The CDR3 is CASSLASGSPDTQYF. The DNA for the CDR3 is TGTGCCAGCAGCTTGGCTAGCGGGAGTCCAGATACGCAGTATTTT.

In this sample, this clone is medium-sized. The chain employs TRBV11-3 and TRBJ1-5, with unresolved D. In germline, CDR1 is SGHNT, CDR2 YENEEA. V gave up 6 bases and J gave up 6 bases, with 12 bases separating them. The CDR3 totals 13 residues. The CDR3 DNA reads TGTGCCAGCAGTCCGGGTTTGGGTCAGCCCCAGCATTTT. Translated, it gives CASSPGLGQPQHF.

V and J are TRBV5-1 and TRBJ2-7, with 9 nucleotides matching TRBD2. The CDR3 contains 14 residues. The germline gives CDR1 SGHRS, CDR2 YFSETQ. Trimming at V came to 5 bases and at J to 4 bases, leaving 7 bases not matched to a gene. The CDR3: CASRWREGLYEQYF. CDR3 bases: TGCGCCAGCAGATGGCGGGAGGGCCTATACGAGCAGTACTTC.

CDR3 nucleotide sequence: TGTGCCAGTAGTATAGACTGGGGCACTGAAGCTTTCTTT. Amino acid sequence: CASSIDWGTEAFF. V gene TRBV19 combines with J gene TRBJ1-1, with no clear D. CDR3 length: 13 amino acids. Germline values: CDR1 LNHDA, CDR2 SQIVND (reference sequence). Trimming removed 0 bases at V and 4 bases at J, with 6 bases between.

This chain connects TRBV7-6 to TRBJ2-7; TRBD2 matches at 13 bases. The germline V gene has CDR1 SGHVS and CDR2 FNYEAQ. V was pared by 5 bases and J by 4 bases, with 5 bases of the junction left unmatched. The CDR3 sequence is 15 residues long. CDR3: CASSPGLAGLYEQYF. The CDR3 nucleotides read TGTGCCAGCAGCCCGGGACTAGCGGGGCTATACGAGCAGTACTTC.

CDR3 nucleotide sequence: TGTGCCAGCAGTTCATATTCTAGCGGGAGTTGGGATGAGCAGTTCTTC. Encoded protein: CASSSYSSGSWDEQFF. The rearrangement uses TRBV7-9 and TRBJ2-1; 10 bases fit TRBD2. CDR1 is SEHNR and CDR2 is FQNEAQ in the germline V gene (reference sequence). Trimming removed 6 bases from V and 8 bases from J; junction bases left unmatched: 13. CDR3 length: 16 amino acids.

This clone was found once. The V gene is TRBV11-2, the J gene TRBJ2-7, with 10 bases matching TRBD2. Germline V gene data show CDR1 as SGHAT and CDR2 as FQNNGV. The ends lost 3 bases at V and 5 bases at J; junction bases unmatched: 4. The CDR3 runs to 14 residues. Written as DNA, the CDR3 is TGTGCCAGCAGCTTGGGTAGCGGGAGGCACGAGCAGTACTTC. Translation: CASSLGSGRHEQYF.

The CDR3 bases are TGCAGCGTCCCGGGACAGCCCAACACTGAAGCTTTCTTT. Residues: CSVPGQPNTEAFF. The chain couples TRBV29-1 to TRBJ1-1; 7 bases are shared with TRBD1. Per the germline V gene, CDR1 is SQVTM and CDR2 is ANQGSEA. The CDR3 totals 13 residues. The V segment lost 6 bases and the J segment 2 bases; nucleotides outside the gene matches: 6.

CDR3 nucleotide sequence: TGTGCCAGCAGCTTGGTCGGGACAGGTTCTGGCACCATATATTTT. The encoded protein is CASSLVGTGSGTIYF. This chain uses TRBV5-4 with TRBJ1-3, with 8 nucleotides matching TRBD1. This CDR3 comprises 15 residues. Per the germline V gene, CDR1 is SGHNT and CDR2 is YYREEE (reference sequence). V lost 0 bases to trimming and J lost 9 bases; unmatched junction nucleotides: 8.

The chain is built from TRBV10-3 and TRBJ1-5, with no clear D. CDR3 length: 15 residues. The germline CDR1 and CDR2 sequences are ENHRY and SYGVKD. V shed 6 bases and J shed 0 bases, with 12 bases lying between them. The CDR3 DNA reads TGTGCCATCAGCCCAGGTAACTATAGCAATCAGCCCCAGCATTTT. Translating gives CAISPGNYSNQPQHF.

The chain is built from TRBV29-1 and TRBJ2-7; the match to TRBD1 covers 8 bases. J gave up 0 bases and V 4 bases, and 2 bases lay outside the gene matches. This CDR3 region has 13 residues. Germline V gene sequence: CDR1 SQVTM, CDR2 ANQGSEA. Written as DNA, the CDR3 is TGCAGCGTTGGGACAGGGCACTCCTACGAGCAGTACTTC. This encodes CSVGTGHSYEQYF.

The chain joins TRBV27 to TRBJ1-1; 7 bases match TRBD1. Trimming took 6 bases from V and 6 from J; bases not matched to a gene: 7. This CDR3 is 13 amino acids long. The V gene's germline CDR1 is MNHEY and CDR2 SMNVEV (reference sequence). CDR3 sequence (DNA): TGTGCCAGCAGCCTTGACAGGGACGCTGAAGCTTTCTTT. Translated: CASSLDRDAEAFF.

The V gene is TRBV10-2, the J gene TRBJ2-7, with TRBD2 matching over 9 bases. Germline CDR1 and CDR2: WSHSY and SAAADI. The CDR3 length is 15 residues. With 6 bases clipped from V and 5 bases from J, the junction kept 11 bases outside the gene matches. The CDR3 coding sequence is TGCGCCAGCAGCCTCTGGCGGGAGGGTGATAACGAGCAGTACTTC. Translation: CASSLWREGDNEQYF.

The rearrangement uses TRBV4-1 and TRBJ1-3, with TRBD1 as a possible D gene (6 bases). The CDR3 is 16 residues long. V lost 3 bases to trimming and J lost 3 bases, with 15 bases between them. CDR1 and CDR2 (germline): MGHRA, YSYEKL. The CDR3 sequence is CASSQEGGGSGNTIYF. CDR3 nucleotide sequence: TGCGCCAGCAGCCAGGAAGGGGGGGGCAGTGGAAACACCATATATTTT.

The rearrangement uses TRBV10-3 and TRBJ1-1; maybe TRBD1 (6 bases). Germline CDR1 ENHRY, CDR2 SYGVKD. There are 16 residues in the CDR3. The V end lost 4 bases, the J end lost 1 base, and 16 bases lay between the germline ends. The CDR3 spells CAISVSPETGNTEAFF. DNA for the CDR3: TGTGCCATCAGTGTCTCGCCTGAGACAGGGAACACTGAAGCTTTCTTT.

The V call is TRBV7-6, the J call TRBJ2-1; 10 bases map to TRBD2. Germline V gene sequence: CDR1 SGHVS, CDR2 FNYEAQ. The length of the CDR3 is 16 residues. V lost 1 base and J lost 7; bases outside the gene matches: 7. CDR3 residues: CASSLESSGSRNEQFF. The DNA for the CDR3 is TGTGCCAGCAGCTTAGAATCTAGCGGGAGTCGAAATGAGCAGTTCTTC.

This clone was found a few times. The V gene is TRBV10-3, the J gene TRBJ1-1, with D possibly matching TRBD1 (6 bases). The CDR3 spans 16 residues. Germline V lookup: CDR1 ENHRY, CDR2 SYGVKD. The germline V and J ends were trimmed by 2 bases and 0 bases, with 13 bases remaining between them. CDR3 sequence reads: CAISETSTGMNTEAFF. As DNA, the CDR3 is TGTGCCATCAGTGAGACCTCAACAGGGATGAACACTGAAGCTTTCTTT.

Only one count was recorded for this clone. The chain recombines TRBV19 with TRBJ2-7; D is possibly TRBD2 (5 bases). This CDR3 spans 14 amino acids. CDR1 is LNHDA, CDR2 SQIVND, per germline (reference sequence). V dropped 5 bases and J dropped 1 base, with 12 bases sitting between them. CDR3 DNA sequence: TGTGCCAGTAGTGTGTCTAGCCCTTCCTACGAGCAGTACTTC. Its translation: CASSVSSPSYEQYF.

This chain uses TRBV19 with TRBJ1-1; the D gene is possibly TRBD1 (5 bases). The germline gives CDR1 LNHDA, CDR2 SQIVND (reference sequence). Trimming pared 9 bases from V and 5 bases from J, leaving 16 bases between. This CDR3 is 13 amino acids long. The CDR3 sequence is CARKRGSGTEAFF. CDR3 sequence (DNA): TGTGCCAGAAAGAGGGGAAGTGGGACTGAAGCTTTCTTT.

The chain has TRBV7-9 and TRBJ2-7; 7 bases fit TRBD1. Germline CDR1 is SEHNR and CDR2 is FQNEAQ (reference sequence). The CDR3 contains 13 residues. After removal of 5 bases from V and 5 bases from J, the junction contained 6 bases not matched to a gene. CDR3 nucleotide sequence: TGTGCCAGCAGCCCGACAGGGTCCCACGAGCAGTACTTC. Translating it yields CASSPTGSHEQYF. The complete variable domain, with remaining parts taken from reference TRBV7-9 and TRBJ2-7, reads DTGVSQNPRHKITKRGQNVTFRCDPISEHNRLYWYRQTLGQGPEFLTYFQNEAQLEKSRLLSDRFSAERPKGSFSTLEIQRTEQGDSAMYLCASSPTGSHEQYFGPGTRLTVT.

This chain uses TRBV19 with TRBJ2-3; 12 positions match TRBD1. Unmatched junction bases numbered 4, after V lost 3 bases and J lost 9 bases. The CDR3 length is 14 residues. Germline V gene data show CDR1 as LNHDA and CDR2 as SQIVND (reference sequence). CDR3 sequence: CASSMGTGGPTQYF. CDR3 DNA: TGTGCCAGTAGTATGGGGACAGGGGGCCCAACGCAGTATTTT.

The genes are TRBV5-1 and TRBJ2-1, with 12 nucleotides matching TRBD2. This CDR3 has 18 residues. Germline loops: CDR1 SGHRS, CDR2 YFSETQ. Losses at the gene ends were 3 bases for V and 0 bases for J; bases not matched to a gene: 7. CDR3 DNA sequence: TGCGCCAGCAGCTCCTTTCCTAGCGGGAGGGACTCCTACAATGAGCAGTTCTTC. Translation: CASSSFPSGRDSYNEQFF.

By its share, this clone is medium-sized. A junction boundary mismatches the germline segment, possibly from a read error. The chain employs TRBV2 and TRBJ1-1; D uncertain. In germline, CDR1 is SNHLY, CDR2 FYNNEI. The CDR3 loop spans 11 amino acids. Here the CDR3 DNA reads TGTGCCAGCAATGAAGGCTTCGAAGCTTTCTTT. Protein product: CASNEGFEAFF.